One sample yielded the 18 T cell receptor beta chains listed below, sequenced in a study of CD8 T cells in Susac syndrome. Reverse transcription of about 0.45 to 1 ug RNA was performed with random hexamers. A single record per CDR3 protein comes from TCRdb applying MiXCR to the immunoSEQ multiplex PCR reads. Of approximately 190,000 distinct CDR3 sequences in the sample, over 90% are singletons; the top ten hold approximately 0.093%. The specimen was CD4+ T cells from PBMCs. Source of these receptors: a human donor with multiple sclerosis.

V usage is TRBV14 and J usage is TRBJ1-2; D gene unclear. The CDR3 totals 13 residues. Trimming pared 0 bases from V and 3 bases from J, leaving 5 bases between. Germline V gene sequence: CDR1 SGHDN, CDR2 FVKESK. CDR3 sequence reads: CASSQDLDYGYTF. The CDR3 nucleotides are TGTGCCAGCAGCCAAGATTTAGACTATGGCTACACCTTC.

The chain combines TRBV4-1 with TRBJ2-5, with D tentatively TRBD1 or TRBD2 (5 bases each). The CDR3 extends over 18 amino acids. Germline V lookup: CDR1 MGHRA, CDR2 YSYEKL. V was shortened by 4 bases and J by 3 bases, with 24 bases between the two germline ends. The CDR3 region has the DNA TGCGCCAGCAGCCCGATCGGGGACCCATCGCAGTTGGAAGAGACCCAGTACTTC. It encodes CASSPIGDPSQLEETQYF.

V and J are TRBV20-1 and TRBJ1-2; no clear D. This CDR3 has 14 amino acids. CDR1 and CDR2 from the germline V gene are DFQATT and SNEGSKA (reference sequence). The CDR3 region has the DNA TGCACCATTTTCGCACCGGATACTAACTATGGCTACACCTTC. It yields the protein CTIFAPDTNYGYTF.

J is TRBJ2-3 and V is TRBV7-3; tentative D call: TRBD1 (6 bases). CDR3 size: 14 residues. Trimming cost V 6 bases and J 2 bases, with 12 bases left between them. Germline V gives CDR1 SGHTA, CDR2 FQGTGA. The CDR3 loop reads CASSQTGYTDTQYF. CDR3 sequence (DNA): TGTGCCAGCAGTCAGACAGGATACACAGATACGCAGTATTTT.

V gene TRBV2 combines with J gene TRBJ2-7; D remains ambiguous. The V end was cut by 7 bases, the J end by 4 bases, with 11 bases between. The CDR3 runs 12 residues. The germline gives CDR1 SNHLY, CDR2 FYNNEI. CDR3 amino acids: CASKGQEYEQYF. CDR3 bases: TGTGCCAGCAAAGGGCAGGAATACGAGCAGTACTTC.

The count of this clonotype is one. The chain is built from TRBV15 and TRBJ1-1; possibly TRBD1 for D (5 bases). V was pared by 1 base and J by 3 bases, with 6 bases between. The germline V gene has CDR1 LNHNV and CDR2 YYDKDF (reference sequence). The CDR3 covers 13 residues. In nucleotides, the CDR3 is TGTGCCACCAGCAGAGGGGGGGACACTGAAGCTTTCTTT. Translation: CATSRGGDTEAFF.

This sequence joins TRBV30 and TRBJ2-5; 8 nucleotides agree with TRBD1. CDR3 length: 15 amino acids. V gave up 3 bases and J gave up 5 bases; unmatched junction bases: 11. Per the germline V gene, CDR1 is GTSNPN and CDR2 is SVGIG (reference sequence). CDR3 region: CAWSHGQGEGETQYF. Written as DNA, the CDR3 is TGTGCCTGGAGCCACGGACAGGGTGAAGGGGAGACCCAGTACTTC.

The chain joins TRBV3-1 to TRBJ2-1; D may be TRBD2 (5 bases). CDR1 is LGHDT, CDR2 YNNKEL, per germline (reference sequence). The CDR3 length is 13 residues. V was shortened by 4 bases and J by 6 bases, with 10 bases between the two germline ends. The chain's CDR3 is CASSLRAGNEQFF. The CDR3 nucleotides are TGTGCCAGCAGCCTTAGGGCGGGCAATGAGCAGTTCTTC.

This clonotype was seen only once. CDR3 coding DNA: TGCAGCGGAACCTACAATGAGCAGTTCTTC. Translating it yields CSGTYNEQFF. The rearrangement links TRBV29-1 to TRBJ2-1; D remains ambiguous. The length of the CDR3 is 10 residues. The V gene lost 7 bases and the J gene lost 2 bases, with 3 bases spanning the gap. Germline CDR1 SQVTM, CDR2 ANQGSEA.

The chain has TRBV20-1 and TRBJ2-7; no clear D. V dropped 5 bases and J dropped 4 bases, with 9 bases sitting between them. The CDR3 sequence is 11 residues long. CDR1 and CDR2 (germline): DFQATT, SNEGSKA (reference sequence). In DNA form, the CDR3 reads TGCAGTGCTCCACTTATGTACGAGCAGTACTTC. Translated, it gives CSAPLMYEQYF.

This rearrangement joins TRBV20-1 to TRBJ1-1; D is unresolved. Germline CDR1 is DFQATT and CDR2 is SNEGSKA (reference sequence). This CDR3 contains 16 residues. V was cut by 1 base and J by 1 base, with 16 bases left in between. The CDR3 is CSARGVDSITNTEAFF. CDR3 coding DNA: TGCAGTGCTAGAGGGGTGGACTCAATCACGAACACTGAAGCTTTCTTT.

This chain joins TRBV2 and TRBJ2-2; 10 bases agree with TRBD1. After removal of 6 bases from V and 6 bases from J, the junction contained 7 bases not matched to a gene. Germline loops: CDR1 SNHLY, CDR2 FYNNEI. This CDR3 spans 15 amino acids. In DNA form, the CDR3 reads TGTGCCAGCAGCTCCGGGACAGGGGATGCCGGGGAGCTGTTTTTT. Translated: CASSSGTGDAGELFF.

The chain employs TRBV7-3 and TRBJ2-5, with 7 positions matching TRBD2. CDR3 length: 14 amino acids. CDR1 and CDR2 from the germline V gene are SGHTA and FQGTGA. After removal of 4 bases from V and 1 base from J, the junction contained 3 bases not matched to a gene. Here the CDR3 DNA reads TGTGCCAGCAGCTCCGGCGGGGGCCAAGAGACCCAGTACTTC. Encoded protein: CASSSGGGQETQYF.

The rearrangement joins TRBV30 to TRBJ2-1; the D call may be TRBD1 or TRBD2 (5 bases each). V was pared by 3 bases and J by 12 bases, with 18 bases between. Germline CDR1 is GTSNPN and CDR2 is SVGIG (reference sequence). This CDR3 is built from 13 residues. CDR3 in amino acids: CAWRGTRGPGQFF. The CDR3 DNA follows: TGTGCCTGGAGGGGGACGAGGGGTCCTGGGCAGTTCTTC.

The chain's CDR3 is CSARAQATMVGTEAFF. CDR3 nucleotide sequence: TGCAGTGCTAGAGCGCAGGCAACCATGGTGGGCACTGAAGCTTTCTTT. The V call is TRBV20-1, the J call TRBJ1-1; D uncertain. CDR1 and CDR2 from the germline V gene are DFQATT and SNEGSKA (reference sequence). This CDR3 region has 16 residues. The germline V and J ends were trimmed by 1 base and 4 bases, with 19 bases remaining between them.

This chain connects TRBV29-1 to TRBJ2-5; no reliable D call. With 6 bases removed from V and 5 bases from J, the gap between germline ends came to 19 bases. The CDR3 is 14 amino acids. Germline V gene lookup returns CDR1 SQVTM and CDR2 ANQGSEA. CDR3 loop: CSVAPSSPGETQYF. In DNA form, the CDR3 reads TGCAGCGTCGCCCCCAGTTCCCCCGGGGAGACCCAGTACTTC.

V is TRBV12-3 or TRBV12-4 and J is TRBJ2-1; 8 nucleotides agree with TRBD1. The CDR3 runs 15 residues. V lost 1 base and J lost 5; bases outside the gene matches: 4. The CDR3 sequence is CASSLEGQGNNEQFF. CDR3 nucleotides: TGTGCCAGCAGTTTAGAAGGACAGGGCAACAATGAGCAGTTCTTC.

This clonotype was seen just once. The chain has TRBV12-3 or TRBV12-4 and TRBJ2-5; D not certain. The length of the CDR3 is 13 residues. Trimming removed 4 bases at V and 7 bases at J, with 13 bases between. The CDR3 is CASSWNSPGTQYF. The CDR3 DNA sequence: TGTGCCAGCAGTTGGAACAGCCCGGGGACCCAGTACTTC.